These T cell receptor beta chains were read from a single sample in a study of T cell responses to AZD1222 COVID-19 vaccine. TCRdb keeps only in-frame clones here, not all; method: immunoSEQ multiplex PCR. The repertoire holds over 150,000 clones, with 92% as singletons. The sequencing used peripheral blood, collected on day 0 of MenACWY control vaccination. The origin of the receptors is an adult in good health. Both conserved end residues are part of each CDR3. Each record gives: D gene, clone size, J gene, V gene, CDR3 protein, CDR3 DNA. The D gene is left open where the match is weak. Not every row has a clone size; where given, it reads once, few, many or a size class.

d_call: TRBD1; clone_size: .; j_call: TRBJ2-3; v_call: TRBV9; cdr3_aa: CASGRTGGQDTQYF; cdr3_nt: TGTGCCAGCGGCCGGACAGGGGGACAGGATACGCAGTATTTT
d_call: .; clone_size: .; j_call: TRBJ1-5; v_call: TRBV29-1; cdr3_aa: CSVAVGNQPQHF; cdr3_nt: TGCAGCGTTGCGGTTGGGAATCAGCCCCAGCATTTT
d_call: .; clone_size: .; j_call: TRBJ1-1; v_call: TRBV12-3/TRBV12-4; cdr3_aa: CASSAPPSEAFF; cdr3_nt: TGTGCCAGCAGTGCCCCGCCGTCTGAAGCTTTCTTT
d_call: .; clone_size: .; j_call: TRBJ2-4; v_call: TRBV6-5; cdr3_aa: CASSYRNGGIQYF; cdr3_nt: TGTGCCAGCAGTTACAGGAATGGGGGCATTCAGTACTTC
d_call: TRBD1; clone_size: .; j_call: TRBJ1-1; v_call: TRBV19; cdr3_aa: CASISRDRGRIGTEAFF; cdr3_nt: TGTGCCAGTATTTCACGGGACAGGGGGCGAATCGGGACTGAAGCTTTCTTT
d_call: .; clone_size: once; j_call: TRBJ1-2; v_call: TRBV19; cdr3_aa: CASSISRGSSYGYTF; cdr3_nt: TGTGCCAGTAGTATTTCCCGGGGATCGAGCTATGGCTACACCTTC
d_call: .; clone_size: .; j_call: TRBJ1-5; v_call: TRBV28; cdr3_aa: CASSTSLGVHQPQHF; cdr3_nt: TGTGCCAGCAGTACCTCCCTGGGAGTCCATCAGCCCCAGCATTTT
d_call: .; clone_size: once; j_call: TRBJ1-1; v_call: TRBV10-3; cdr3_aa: CAISEGQKNTEAFF; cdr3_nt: TGTGCCATCAGTGAGGGACAGAAGAACACTGAAGCTTTCTTT
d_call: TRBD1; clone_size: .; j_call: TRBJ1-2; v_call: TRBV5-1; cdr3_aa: CASSLSGGGYTF; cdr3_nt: TGCGCCAGCAGCTTATCAGGGGGTGGCTACACCTTC
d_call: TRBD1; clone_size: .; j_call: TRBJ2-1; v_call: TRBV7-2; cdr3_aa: CASSFRQGWHNEQFF; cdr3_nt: TGTGCCAGCAGCTTTAGACAGGGTTGGCACAATGAGCAGTTCTTC
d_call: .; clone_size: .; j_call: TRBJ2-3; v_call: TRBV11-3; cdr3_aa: CASSIRQATQYF; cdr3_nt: TGTGCCAGCAGCATTAGACAGGCCACGCAGTATTTT
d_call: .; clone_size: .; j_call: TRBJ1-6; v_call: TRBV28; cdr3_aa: CASSRDRSSYNSPLHF; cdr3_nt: TGTGCCAGCAGCCGTGACAGGAGCTCCTATAATTCACCCCTCCACTTT
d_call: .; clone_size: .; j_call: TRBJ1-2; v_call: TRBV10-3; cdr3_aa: CAIRDGNYGYTF; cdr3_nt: TGTGCCATCAGGGACGGGAACTATGGCTACACCTTC
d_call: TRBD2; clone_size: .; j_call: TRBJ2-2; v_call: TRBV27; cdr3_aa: CASSPTKLAETNTGELFF; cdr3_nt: TGTGCCAGCAGTCCCACCAAACTAGCGGAAACGAACACCGGGGAGCTGTTTTTT
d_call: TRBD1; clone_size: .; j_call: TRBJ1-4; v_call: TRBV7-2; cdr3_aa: CASSLSQIDRVATNEKLFF; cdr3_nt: TGTGCCAGCAGCTTATCCCAAATTGACAGGGTTGCAACTAATGAAAAACTGTTTTTT
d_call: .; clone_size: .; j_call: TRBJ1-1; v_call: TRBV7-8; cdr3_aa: CASSPPGRWTEAFF; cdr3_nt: TGTGCCAGCAGCCCCCCAGGCAGGTGGACTGAAGCTTTCTTT
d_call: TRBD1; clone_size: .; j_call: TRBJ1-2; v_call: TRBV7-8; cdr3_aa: CASSLGGQGEENYGYTF; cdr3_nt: TGTGCCAGCAGCTTAGGGGGACAGGGTGAAGAGAACTATGGCTACACCTTC
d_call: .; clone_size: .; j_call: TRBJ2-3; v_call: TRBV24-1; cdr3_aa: CAIRQGVTDTQYF; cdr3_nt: TGTGCCATCCGTCAGGGCGTCACAGATACGCAGTATTTT
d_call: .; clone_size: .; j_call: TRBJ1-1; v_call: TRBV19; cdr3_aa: CASSWASSGSEAFF; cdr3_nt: TGTGCCAGTAGTTGGGCCTCCAGTGGGTCTGAAGCTTTCTTT
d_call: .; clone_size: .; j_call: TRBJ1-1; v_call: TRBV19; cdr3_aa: CASSSYFGHGAFF; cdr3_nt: TGTGCCAGTAGTTCCTACTTCGGGCATGGGGCTTTCTTT
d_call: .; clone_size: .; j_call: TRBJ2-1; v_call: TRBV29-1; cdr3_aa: CSAPTGSSYNEQFF; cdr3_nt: TGCAGCGCACCCACGGGGAGCTCCTACAATGAGCAGTTCTTC
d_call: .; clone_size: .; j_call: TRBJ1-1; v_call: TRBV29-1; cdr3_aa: CSVEGEGNTEAFF; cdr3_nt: TGCAGCGTTGAAGGGGAGGGGAACACTGAAGCTTTCTTT
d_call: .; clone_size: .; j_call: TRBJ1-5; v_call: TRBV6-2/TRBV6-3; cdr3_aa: CASSSYRGGPQHF; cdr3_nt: TGTGCCAGCAGCTCATATCGCGGGGGTCCCCAGCATTTT
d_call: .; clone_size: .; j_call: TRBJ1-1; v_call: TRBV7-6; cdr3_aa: CASSLGYMNTEAFF; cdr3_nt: TGTGCCAGCAGCTTAGGGTACATGAACACTGAAGCTTTCTTT
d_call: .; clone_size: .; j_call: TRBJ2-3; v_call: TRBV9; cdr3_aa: CASSPDGGGTDTQYF; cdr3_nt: TGTGCCAGCAGCCCAGACGGGGGAGGCACAGATACGCAGTATTTT
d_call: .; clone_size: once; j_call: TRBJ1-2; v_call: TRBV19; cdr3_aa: CASSMRTETNYGYTF; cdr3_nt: TGTGCCAGTAGTATGAGGACAGAGACCAACTATGGCTACACCTTC
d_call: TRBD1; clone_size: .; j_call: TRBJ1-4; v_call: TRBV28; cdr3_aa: CASSPTGRLREKLFF; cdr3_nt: TGTGCCAGCAGTCCGACAGGGCGGCTCAGGGAAAAACTGTTTTTT
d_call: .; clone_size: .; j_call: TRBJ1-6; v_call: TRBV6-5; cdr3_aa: CASSSHGGQRNSPLHF; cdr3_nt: TGTGCCAGCAGTTCCCACGGAGGTCAGAGAAATTCACCCCTCCACTTT
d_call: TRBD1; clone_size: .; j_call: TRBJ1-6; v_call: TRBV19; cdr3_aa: CASSTIQGARESPLHF; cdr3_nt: TGTGCCAGTAGTACGATCCAGGGGGCACGGGAGTCACCCCTCCACTTT
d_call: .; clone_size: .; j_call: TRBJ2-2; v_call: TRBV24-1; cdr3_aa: CATLDGMGGELFF; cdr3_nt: TGTGCCACCCTTGACGGAATGGGGGGGGAGCTGTTTTTT
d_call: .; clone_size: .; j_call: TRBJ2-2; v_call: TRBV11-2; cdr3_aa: CASSRRVLNTGELFF; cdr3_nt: TGTGCCAGCAGCCGACGGGTCCTGAACACCGGGGAGCTGTTTTTT
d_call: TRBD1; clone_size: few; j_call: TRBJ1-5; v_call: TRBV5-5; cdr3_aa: CASSSGGQNSNQPQHF; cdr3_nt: TGTGCCAGCAGCTCAGGGGGACAGAATAGCAATCAGCCCCAGCATTTT
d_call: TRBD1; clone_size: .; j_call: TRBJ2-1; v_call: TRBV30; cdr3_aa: CAWGQGVGEQFF; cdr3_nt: TGTGCCTGGGGACAGGGGGTGGGTGAGCAGTTCTTC
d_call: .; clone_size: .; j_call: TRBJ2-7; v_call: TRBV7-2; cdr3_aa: CASSLRGANEQYF; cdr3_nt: TGTGCCAGCAGCCTGCGGGGCGCCAACGAGCAGTACTTC
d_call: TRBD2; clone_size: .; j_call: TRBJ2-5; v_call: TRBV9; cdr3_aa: CASSVSSGREGRGALETQYF; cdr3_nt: TGTGCCAGCAGCGTTTCTAGCGGGAGGGAAGGGCGAGGAGCACTGGAGACCCAGTACTTC
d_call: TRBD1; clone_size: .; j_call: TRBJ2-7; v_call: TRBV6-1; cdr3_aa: CASSETTGGLYEQYF; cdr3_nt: TGTGCCAGCAGTGAAACGACAGGGGGCCTTTACGAGCAGTACTTC
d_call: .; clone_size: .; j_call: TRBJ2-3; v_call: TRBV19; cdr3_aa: CASSILSGTDTQYF; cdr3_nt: TGTGCCAGTAGTATCCTTAGCGGTACGGATACGCAGTATTTT
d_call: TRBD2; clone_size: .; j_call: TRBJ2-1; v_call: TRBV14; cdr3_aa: CASSQARLAGDNEQFF; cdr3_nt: TGTGCCAGCAGCCAAGCTAGGCTAGCGGGGGACAATGAGCAGTTCTTC
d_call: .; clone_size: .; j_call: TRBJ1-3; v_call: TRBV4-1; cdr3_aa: CASSQDPGGHSGNTIYF; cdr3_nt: TGCGCCAGCAGCCAAGATCCAGGCGGACACTCTGGAAACACCATATATTTT
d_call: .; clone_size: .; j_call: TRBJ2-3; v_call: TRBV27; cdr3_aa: CASSFGDTQYF; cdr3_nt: TGTGCCAGCAGTTTCGGAGATACGCAGTATTTT
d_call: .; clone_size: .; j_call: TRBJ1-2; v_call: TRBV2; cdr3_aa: CASSEKTVRAIGYTF; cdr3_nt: TGTGCCAGCAGTGAAAAAACGGTCAGGGCCATTGGCTACACCTTC
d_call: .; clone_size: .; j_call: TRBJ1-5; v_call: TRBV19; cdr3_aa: CASSWGAYNSNQPQHF; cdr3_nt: TGTGCCAGTAGTTGGGGGGCATATAATAGCAATCAGCCCCAGCATTTT
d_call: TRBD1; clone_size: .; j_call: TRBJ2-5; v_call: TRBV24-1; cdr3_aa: CATSVPQGLGETQYF; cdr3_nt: TGTGCCACCAGTGTTCCACAGGGGCTCGGAGAGACCCAGTACTTC
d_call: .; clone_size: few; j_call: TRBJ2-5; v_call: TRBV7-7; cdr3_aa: CASSSRSAGETQYF; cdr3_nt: TGTGCCAGCAGCTCCCGGAGCGCGGGGGAGACCCAGTACTTC
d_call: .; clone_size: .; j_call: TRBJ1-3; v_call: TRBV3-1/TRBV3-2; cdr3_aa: CASRNRASGNTIYF; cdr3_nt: TGTGCCAGCAGGAACCGGGCTAGTGGAAACACCATATATTTT
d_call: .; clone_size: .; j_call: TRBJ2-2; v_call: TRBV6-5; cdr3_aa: CASGRSKTGELFF; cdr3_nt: TGTGCCAGCGGGAGGTCGAAGACCGGGGAGCTGTTTTTT
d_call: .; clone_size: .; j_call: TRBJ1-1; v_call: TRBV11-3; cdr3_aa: CASSLGRGNTEAFF; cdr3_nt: TGTGCCAGCAGCTTGGGGAGGGGGAACACTGAAGCTTTCTTT
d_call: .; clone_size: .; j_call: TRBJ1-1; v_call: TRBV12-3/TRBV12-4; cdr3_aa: CASRPTLSEAFF; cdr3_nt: TGTGCCAGCAGACCAACGTTGTCTGAAGCTTTCTTT
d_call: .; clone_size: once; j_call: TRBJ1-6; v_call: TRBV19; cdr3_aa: CASQTGGNNSPLHF; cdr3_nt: TGTGCCAGCCAGACGGGGGGTAATAATTCACCCCTCCACTTT
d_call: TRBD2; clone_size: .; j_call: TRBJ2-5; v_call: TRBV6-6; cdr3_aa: CASSRGTSGRRETQYF; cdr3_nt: TGTGCCAGCAGCCGCGGGACTAGCGGGAGGAGAGAGACCCAGTACTTC
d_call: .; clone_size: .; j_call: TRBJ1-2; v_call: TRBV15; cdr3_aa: CATSRGTDRSYGYTF; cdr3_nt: TGTGCCACCAGCAGAGGAACTGATCGCAGCTATGGCTACACCTTC
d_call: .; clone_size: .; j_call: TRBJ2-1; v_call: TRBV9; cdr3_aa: CASSAETGFNEQFF; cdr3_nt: TGTGCCAGCAGCGCTGAGACGGGGTTTAATGAGCAGTTCTTC
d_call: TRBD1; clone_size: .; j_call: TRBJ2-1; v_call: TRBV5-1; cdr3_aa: CASSGGQGESGNEQFF; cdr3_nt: TGCGCCAGCAGCGGGGGACAGGGGGAAAGTGGCAATGAGCAGTTCTTC
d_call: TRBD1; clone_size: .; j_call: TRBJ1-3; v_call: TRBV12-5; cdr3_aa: CASGSRLTGGQNTIYF; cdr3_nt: TGTGCTAGTGGTTCTAGACTCACAGGGGGCCAAAACACCATATATTTT